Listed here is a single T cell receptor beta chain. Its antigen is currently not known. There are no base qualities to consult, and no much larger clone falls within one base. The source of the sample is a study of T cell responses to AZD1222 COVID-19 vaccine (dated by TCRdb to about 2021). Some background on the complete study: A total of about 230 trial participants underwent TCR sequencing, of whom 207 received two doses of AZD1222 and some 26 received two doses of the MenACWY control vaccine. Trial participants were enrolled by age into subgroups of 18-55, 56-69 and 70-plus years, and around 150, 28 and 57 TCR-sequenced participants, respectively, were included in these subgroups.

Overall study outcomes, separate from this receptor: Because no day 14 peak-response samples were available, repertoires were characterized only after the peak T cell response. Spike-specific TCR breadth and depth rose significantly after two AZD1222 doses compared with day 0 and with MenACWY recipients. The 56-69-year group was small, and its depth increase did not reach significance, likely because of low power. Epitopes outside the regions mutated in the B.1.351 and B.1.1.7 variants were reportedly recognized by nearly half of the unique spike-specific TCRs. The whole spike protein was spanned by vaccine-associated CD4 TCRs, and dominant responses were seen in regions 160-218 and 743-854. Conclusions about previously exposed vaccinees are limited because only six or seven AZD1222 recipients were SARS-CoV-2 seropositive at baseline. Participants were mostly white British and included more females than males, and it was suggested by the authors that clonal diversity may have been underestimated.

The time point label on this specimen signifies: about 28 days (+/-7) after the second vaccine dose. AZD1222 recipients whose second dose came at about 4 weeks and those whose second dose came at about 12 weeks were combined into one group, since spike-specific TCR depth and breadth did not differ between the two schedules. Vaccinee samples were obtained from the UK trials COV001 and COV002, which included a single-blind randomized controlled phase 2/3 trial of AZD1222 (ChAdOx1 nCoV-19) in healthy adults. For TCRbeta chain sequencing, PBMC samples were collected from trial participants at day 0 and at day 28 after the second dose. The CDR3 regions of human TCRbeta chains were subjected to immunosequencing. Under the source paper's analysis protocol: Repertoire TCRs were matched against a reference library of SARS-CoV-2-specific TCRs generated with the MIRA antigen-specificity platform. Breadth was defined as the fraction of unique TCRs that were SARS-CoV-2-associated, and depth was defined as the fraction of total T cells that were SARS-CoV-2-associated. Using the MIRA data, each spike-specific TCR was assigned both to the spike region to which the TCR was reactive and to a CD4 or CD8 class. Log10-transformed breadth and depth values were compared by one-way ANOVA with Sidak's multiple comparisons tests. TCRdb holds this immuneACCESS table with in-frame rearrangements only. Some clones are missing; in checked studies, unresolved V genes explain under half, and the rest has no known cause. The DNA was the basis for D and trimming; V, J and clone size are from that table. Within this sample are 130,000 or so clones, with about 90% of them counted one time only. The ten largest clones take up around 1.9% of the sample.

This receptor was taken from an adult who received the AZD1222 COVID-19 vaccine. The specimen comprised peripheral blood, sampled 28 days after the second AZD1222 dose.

The CDR3 protein sequence reads: CAAGGLARSGANVLTF. Read as DNA, the sequence is TGTGCCGCCGGAGGACTAGCGAGATCGGGGGCCAACGTCCTGACTTTC. The chain uses TRBV5-4 and TRBJ2-6, and TRBD2 aligns with 9 junction nucleotides. The CDR3 goes from the cysteine to the phenylalanine over 16 residues. The entry retains the CDR3 DNA only, 48 bases that are in frame from base 1. In the germline V gene (reference sequence), CDR1 corresponds to SGHNT and CDR2 to YYREEE. After removal of 10 bases from V and 4 bases from J, the junction retains 12 bases not matched to a gene.